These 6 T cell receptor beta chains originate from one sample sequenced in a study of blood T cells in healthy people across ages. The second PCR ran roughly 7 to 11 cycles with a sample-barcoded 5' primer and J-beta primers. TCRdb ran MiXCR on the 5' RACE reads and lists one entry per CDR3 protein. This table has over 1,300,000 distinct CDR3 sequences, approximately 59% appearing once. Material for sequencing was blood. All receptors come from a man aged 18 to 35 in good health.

The CDR3 DNA reads as TGTGCCAGCGGTCTTCAGGAGGGAAATTCACCCCTCCACTTT. It encodes CASGLQEGNSPLHF. This rearrangement joins TRBV3-1 to TRBJ1-6; D call uncertain. The CDR3 loop spans 14 amino acids. Germline V gives CDR1 LGHDT, CDR2 YNNKEL (reference sequence). Trimming removed 8 bases at V and 7 bases at J, with 15 bases between. The full variable domain, completed using reference TRBV3-1 and TRBJ1-6, is DTAVSQTPKYLVTQMGNDKSIKCEQNLGHDTMYWYKQDSKKFLKIMFSYNNKELIINETVPNRFSPKSPDKAHLNLHINSLELGDSAVYFCASGLQEGNSPLHFGNGTRLTVT.

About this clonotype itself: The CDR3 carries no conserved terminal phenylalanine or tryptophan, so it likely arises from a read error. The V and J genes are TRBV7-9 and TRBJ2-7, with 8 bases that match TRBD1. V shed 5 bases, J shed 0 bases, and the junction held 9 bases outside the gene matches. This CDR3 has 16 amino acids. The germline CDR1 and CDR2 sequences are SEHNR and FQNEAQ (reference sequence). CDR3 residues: CASSGDAGTGSYEQYY. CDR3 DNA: TGTGCCAGCAGCGGAGACGCCGGGACAGGCTCCTACGAGCAGTACTAC.

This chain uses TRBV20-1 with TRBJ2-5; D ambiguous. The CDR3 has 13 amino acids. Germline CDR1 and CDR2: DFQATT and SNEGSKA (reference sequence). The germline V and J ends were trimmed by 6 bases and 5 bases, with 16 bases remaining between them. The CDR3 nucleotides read TGCAGTGCCCCAGGTCTCCTAAGTGAGACCCAGTACTTC. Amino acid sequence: CSAPGLLSETQYF.

The chain's CDR3 is CSATGAYSNQPQHF. The CDR3 coding sequence is TGCAGTGCTACAGGGGCATATAGCAATCAGCCCCAGCATTTT. The J gene is TRBJ1-5, the V gene TRBV20-1, with D possibly matching TRBD1 (6 bases). Germline lookup yields CDR1 DFQATT and CDR2 SNEGSKA (reference sequence). The CDR3 is 14 residues long. Trimming removed 4 bases from V and 0 bases from J, with 10 bases in between.

The DNA for the CDR3 is TGTGCCAGCAGCCTTCCCACAGGGTTCCAGATCAATGAGCAGTTCTTC. It encodes CASSLPTGFQINEQFF. The chain carries TRBV27 and TRBJ2-1; TRBD1 might be the D (6 bases). Trimming shortened V by 6 bases and J by 6 bases, and 21 bases separated the two germline ends. Germline V gives CDR1 MNHEY, CDR2 SMNVEV (reference sequence). The CDR3 is made up of 16 amino acids.

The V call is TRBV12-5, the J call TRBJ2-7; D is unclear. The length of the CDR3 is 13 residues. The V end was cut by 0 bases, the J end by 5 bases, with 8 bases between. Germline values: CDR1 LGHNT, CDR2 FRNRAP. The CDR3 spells CASGLVPSHEQYF. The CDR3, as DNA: TGTGCTAGTGGTTTGGTACCCAGCCACGAGCAGTACTTC.